The next 28 T cell receptor beta chains were all read from a single sample in a study of T cells in Graves' hyperthyroidism and ophthalmopathy (dated by TCRdb to between 2017 and 2020). Library construction relied on multiplex PCR. The sequencer listed for this sample is Illumina HiSeq 2000. TCR beta CDR3 regions were amplified from RNA transcripts. For the first round of RT-PCR on the TCR CDR3, the HTBI primer set was used together with the Qiagen OneStep RT-PCR kit. In-frame beta chains were kept once TCRdb had trimmed the public reads at Q25 with fastp and called clones with MiXCR. Each entry is one CDR3 protein sequence, shown with its most common DNA and genes. This sample lists 300,000 to 450,000 distinct CDR3 sequences; roughly 17% were detected once. 30% to 40% of the sample lies in the top ten. The sequencing input was blood. The receptors derive from a woman aged 30 to 39 with Graves' hyperthyroidism that later progressed to Graves' ophthalmopathy.

This clonotype was found a few times. V and J are TRBV7-9 and TRBJ1-6; the match to TRBD1 covers 7 bases. Germline CDR1 SEHNR, CDR2 FQNEAQ (reference sequence). V was pared by 5 bases and J by 8 bases, with 9 bases of the junction left unmatched. The CDR3 length is 15 residues. CDR3 in amino acids: CASSPNRGVDSPLHF. For the CDR3, the DNA is TGTGCCAGCAGCCCCAACAGGGGAGTTGATTCACCCCTCCACTTT.

This sequence joins TRBV7-9 and TRBJ2-3; a weak D match, TRBD2 (5 bases). In germline, CDR1 is SEHNR, CDR2 FQNEAQ (reference sequence). The CDR3 loop spans 16 amino acids. V lost 1 base to trimming and J lost 2 bases, with 13 bases between them. The CDR3 DNA reads TGTGCCAGCAGCTTAGTCTTGAGGGTCAACACAGATACGCAGTATTTT. Translated: CASSLVLRVNTDTQYF.

This clonotype came up many times. The rearrangement uses TRBV2 and TRBJ1-2, with TRBD1 matching 7 bases. Trimming removed 9 bases from V and 2 bases from J; junction bases left unmatched: 12. Germline-derived CDR1 and CDR2 are SNHLY and FYNNEI. This CDR3 has 15 residues. CDR3 region: CARTAWAGGNYGYTF. The CDR3 region has the DNA TGTGCCAGAACAGCGTGGGCAGGGGGAAACTATGGCTACACCTTC.

This clonotype was counted many times. This chain uses TRBV28 with TRBJ2-7; weak D call: TRBD2 (7 bases). The length of the CDR3 is 15 residues. Deletions cut 6 bases from V and 5 bases from J, with 20 bases between. From germline, CDR1 is MDHEN and CDR2 SYDVKM. The CDR3 region is CASRSLLGGANEQYF. The CDR3 nucleotides read TGTGCCAGCAGATCATTGCTGGGGGGGGCTAACGAGCAGTACTTC.

This clonotype occurred many times. V usage is TRBV3-1 and J usage is TRBJ2-1; tentatively, D is TRBD2 (5 bases). V lost 0 bases, J lost 0 bases, and 12 bases lay in between. The CDR3 runs 17 residues. Germline V gene data show CDR1 as LGHDT and CDR2 as YNNKEL (reference sequence). In DNA, the CDR3 is TGTGCCAGCAGCCAAGATCTGCGGACTCTCTCCTACAATGAGCAGTTCTTC. It encodes CASSQDLRTLSYNEQFF.

This clonotype was found many times. This chain links TRBV27 with TRBJ2-7, with 13 positions matching TRBD2. Germline CDR1 MNHEY, CDR2 SMNVEV (reference sequence). V lost 5 bases, J lost 2 bases, and 3 bases stayed unmatched. This CDR3 region has 15 residues. This chain's CDR3 is CASSPGLAGPYEQYF. The DNA for the CDR3 is TGTGCCAGCAGTCCGGGACTAGCGGGACCCTACGAGCAGTACTTC.

The gene calls are TRBV12-3 or TRBV12-4 and TRBJ1-2; D not resolved. The CDR3 runs to 15 residues. V dropped 5 bases and J dropped 4 bases, with 17 bases sitting between them. The CDR3 here is CASSPGLLFTYGYTF. DNA of the CDR3: TGTGCCAGCAGTCCCGGACTGCTCTTCACCTATGGCTACACCTTC.

V gene TRBV12-3 or TRBV12-4 combines with J gene TRBJ2-4; TRBD1 agrees at 8 bases. The CDR3 is made up of 17 amino acids. Trimming at V came to 9 bases and at J to 7 bases, leaving 20 bases not matched to a gene. Here the CDR3 reads CASSSRAGGGYGNIQYF. As DNA, the CDR3 is TGTGCCAGTAGCAGTCGGGCAGGGGGCGGGTACGGGAACATTCAGTACTTC.

In its sample, this clonotype was seen many times. The rearrangement links TRBV3-1 to TRBJ1-6; D is undetermined. CDR1 and CDR2 from the germline V gene are LGHDT and YNNKEL (reference sequence). Trimming left V 1 base short and J 6 bases short, with 13 bases between. There are 16 residues in the CDR3. The DNA of the CDR3 is TGTGCCAGCAGCCAAGTAATGGTGGGTTTTAATTCACCCCTCCACTTT. Translating it yields CASSQVMVGFNSPLHF.

This clonotype was observed many times. The chain has TRBV15 and TRBJ1-1; no firm D call. V dropped 0 bases and J dropped 3 bases, with 5 bases sitting between them. Germline V CDR1 and CDR2: LNHNV, YYDKDF (reference sequence). CDR3 length equals 13 residues. The CDR3 loop is CATSRDEDTEAFF. The CDR3 region has the DNA TGTGCCACCAGCAGAGATGAGGACACTGAAGCTTTCTTT.

This clonotype is a singleton in its sample. The V and J genes are TRBV5-8 and TRBJ2-5; 13 bases line up with TRBD2. This CDR3 is built from 17 residues. With 2 bases clipped from V and 5 bases from J, the junction kept 9 bases outside the gene matches. Germline CDR1 reads SGHTS; CDR2 reads YDEGEE. CDR3 residues: CASSLGGGLAGVETQYF. The CDR3 coding sequence is TGTGCCAGCAGCTTAGGGGGCGGACTAGCGGGAGTGGAGACCCAGTACTTC.

This clonotype was seen many times. The gene calls are TRBV20-1 and TRBJ1-6; D is undetermined. V lost 3 bases and J 9 bases, leaving 18 bases between the germline ends. Germline V gives CDR1 DFQATT, CDR2 SNEGSKA (reference sequence). The CDR3 has 15 residues. CDR3 DNA sequence: TGCAGTGCTAGCTTGAGTCTGGGGATTCGTTCACCCCTCCACTTT. As protein: CSASLSLGIRSPLHF.

This clonotype was detected many times. J is TRBJ2-3 and V is TRBV20-1; 7 bases align to TRBD2. The CDR3 spans 14 residues. Germline CDR1 and CDR2: DFQATT and SNEGSKA (reference sequence). The trim removed 8 bases at V and 6 bases at J, leaving 14 bases unmatched. This CDR3 is CSRTGGLRLDTQYF. The CDR3 DNA follows: TGCAGTAGAACGGGAGGCCTCCGGCTCGATACGCAGTATTTT.

This clonotype has a count of ten or more. The V gene is TRBV25-1, the J gene TRBJ1-2; 7 nucleotides align to TRBD1. Germline loops: CDR1 MGHDK, CDR2 SYGVNS. The length of the CDR3 is 14 residues. Trimming took 5 bases from V and 6 from J; bases not matched to a gene: 9. The CDR3 coding sequence is TGTGCCAGCAGTTTGCAGGGGGTTTACAATGGCTACACCTTC. This translates into CASSLQGVYNGYTF.

This clonotype was seen at least ten times. The chain has TRBV12-3 or TRBV12-4 and TRBJ2-5; a possible D gene is TRBD1 (5 bases). This CDR3 has 17 residues. V shed 2 bases and J shed 1 base, with 17 bases lying between them. The CDR3 nucleotides read TGTGCCAGCAGTTTAAGGGGCTGGGGCAGCTTCCAAGAGACCCAGTACTTC. Translated: CASSLRGWGSFQETQYF.

This clonotype was recorded at least ten times. The chain recombines TRBV6-1 with TRBJ1-1; TRBD1 might be the D (5 bases). CDR1 and CDR2 from the germline V gene are MNHNS and SASEGT. This CDR3 region has 14 residues. With 8 bases removed from V and 1 base from J, the gap between germline ends came to 14 bases. The CDR3 protein is CASYSMGGNTEAFF. CDR3 bases: TGTGCCAGCTATTCGATGGGGGGGAACACTGAAGCTTTCTTT.

This sequence joins TRBV3-1 and TRBJ1-1, with TRBD1 matching 9 bases. In germline, CDR1 is LGHDT, CDR2 YNNKEL (reference sequence). The CDR3 is made up of 14 amino acids. Trimming removed 3 bases from V and 4 bases from J; junction bases left unmatched: 3. CDR3 sequence (DNA): TGTGCCAGCAGCCAGGACAGGGGTTTCACTGAAGCTTTCTTT. Translation gives CASSQDRGFTEAFF.

This clonotype was counted at least ten times. The chain couples TRBV5-1 to TRBJ1-2, with 8 nucleotides matching TRBD1. The CDR3 extends over 14 amino acids. Germline V lookup: CDR1 SGHRS, CDR2 YFSETQ. With V trimmed by 4 bases and J by 2 bases, 4 bases remained unmatched. The CDR3 sequence is CASSKTGENYGYTF. The CDR3 DNA follows: TGCGCCAGCAGCAAGACAGGGGAGAACTATGGCTACACCTTC. Looking up the rest from reference TRBV5-1 and TRBJ1-2 gives the full variable domain: KAGVTQTPRYLIKTRGQQVTLSCSPISGHRSVSWYQQTPGQGLQFLFEYFSETQRNKGNFPGRFSGRQFSNSRSEMNVSTLELGDSALYLCASSKTGENYGYTFGSGTRLTVV.

This clonotype has a count of ten or more. The chain couples TRBV6-1 to TRBJ1-1, with 7 positions matching TRBD1. Germline values: CDR1 MNHNS, CDR2 SASEGT. The J segment lost 1 base and the V segment lost 8 bases, leaving 4 bases of the junction unmatched. The CDR3 extends over 13 amino acids. This chain's CDR3 is CASEGARNTEAFF. CDR3 bases: TGTGCCAGCGAGGGGGCGCGGAACACTGAAGCTTTCTTT.

The table lists this clonotype with a few counts. This chain connects TRBV14 to TRBJ1-5; the match to TRBD1 covers 7 bases. Germline V CDR1 and CDR2: SGHDN, FVKESK. V lost 3 bases to trimming and J lost 2 bases; unmatched junction nucleotides: 4. The CDR3 runs 15 residues. The CDR3 loop is CASSQRQGGNQPQHF. In DNA form, the CDR3 reads TGTGCCAGCAGCCAGAGACAGGGAGGCAATCAGCCCCAGCATTTT.

In the case of this clonotype: The germline gene is not matched at one end of the junction; a read error may be the cause. The chain combines TRBV5-1 with TRBJ1-1, with D perhaps matching TRBD1 (5 bases). This CDR3 region has 12 residues. The germline gives CDR1 SGHRS, CDR2 YFSETQ. Here the CDR3 DNA reads TGTGCCAGCAGCTCAGGGAAGGCTGAAGCTTTCTTT. Protein sequence: CASSSGKAEAFF.

This clonotype came up many times. The genes are TRBV5-1 and TRBJ2-5; 11 nucleotides agree with TRBD2. In germline, CDR1 is SGHRS, CDR2 YFSETQ. CDR3 length: 16 residues. Losses at the gene ends were 0 bases for V and 1 base for J; bases not matched to a gene: 2. The CDR3 region has the DNA TGCGCCAGCAGCTTGGAGGGACTAGCGGCCCAAGAGACCCAGTACTTC. It codes for CASSLEGLAAQETQYF.

Concerning this clonotype itself: This may arise from a read error, as a much more abundant clone is one base away. J is TRBJ2-7 and V is TRBV27; TRBD2 is a possible D gene (6 bases). Germline CDR1 MNHEY, CDR2 SMNVEV (reference sequence). This CDR3 comprises 14 residues. As DNA, the CDR3 is TGTGCCAGCAGTACCAGCGGGCCCTCCCACGAGCAGTACTTC. Protein sequence: CASSTSGPSHEQYF.

This clonotype was picked up many times. The rearrangement links TRBV3-1 to TRBJ2-3; 9 nucleotides agree with TRBD1. Per the germline V gene, CDR1 is LGHDT and CDR2 is YNNKEL (reference sequence). The CDR3 loop spans 12 amino acids. V was pared by 4 bases and J by 9 bases, with 2 bases of the junction left unmatched. CDR3 sequence (DNA): TGTGCCAGCAGCCCCGGGACAGGGACGCAGTATTTT. Its protein product is CASSPGTGTQYF.

At least ten counts were recorded for this clonotype. V is TRBV5-1 and J is TRBJ1-4; TRBD1 might be the D (5 bases). Looked up from germline, CDR1 is SGHRS and CDR2 is YFSETQ. There are 15 residues in the CDR3. V dropped 4 bases and J dropped 6 bases, with 16 bases sitting between them. In DNA form, the CDR3 reads TGCGCCAGCAGCCCCGGGACGGCTAGTGATGAAAAACTGTTTTTT. This gives the protein CASSPGTASDEKLFF.

This clonotype was observed many times. The genes are TRBV7-2 and TRBJ1-2, with D perhaps matching TRBD1 (5 bases). Germline V gene sequence: CDR1 SGHTA, CDR2 FQGNSA. V lost 5 bases and J lost 5, with 12 bases in between. The CDR3 sequence is 13 residues long. The CDR3 region has the DNA TGTGCCAGCAGCCCGGGACGGATATATGGCTACACCTTC. Translation: CASSPGRIYGYTF. Together with reference TRBV7-2 and TRBJ1-2, the CDR3 gives the full variable domain: GAGVSQSPSNKVTEKGKDVELRCDPISGHTALYWYRQSLGQGLEFLIYFQGNSAPDKSGLPSDRFSAERTGGSVSTLTIQRTQQEDSAVYLCASSPGRIYGYTFGSGTRLTVV.

This clonotype occurred many times. The chain combines TRBV15 with TRBJ2-1, with D possibly matching TRBD1 (6 bases). Trimming shortened V by 5 bases and J by 6 bases, and 23 bases separated the two germline ends. Germline CDR1 LNHNV, CDR2 YYDKDF (reference sequence). The CDR3 runs to 17 residues. The CDR3, as DNA: TGTGCCACCAGCGCCTCGCCTTCCTGGACAGCCTTCAATGAGCAGTTCTTC. This codes for CATSASPSWTAFNEQFF.

V usage is TRBV6-2 or TRBV6-3 and J usage is TRBJ2-1; tentatively, D is TRBD1 (5 bases). The germline V gene encodes CDR1 MNHEY and CDR2 SVGEGT. This CDR3 region has 16 residues. Between the trimmed V and J ends, which lost 0 bases and 6 bases, there was a span of 15 bases. This CDR3 reads CASSYSIPQGSNEQFF. The CDR3 coding sequence is TGTGCCAGCAGTTACTCGATACCCCAGGGTAGCAATGAGCAGTTCTTC.